This T cell receptor beta chain was captured by sequencing in a study of a mutant IDH1 vaccine in newly diagnosed glioma. Study-level information: Beginning 4-6 weeks after radiotherapy alone, or with temozolomide cycles, vaccination took place. Treated patients had a mean age of 40.4 years and a sex split that was roughly 62% male and 37.5% female. Antecedent treatment encompassed radiotherapy, temozolomide, or their combination; the majority received both.

Some clones are missing from TCRdb's copy, which holds only in-frame ones; the method was immunoSEQ multiplex PCR. The table lists some 60,000 clones, around 87% of them singletons, with more than 1.1% in the top ten. As for time point: week 23, last vaccination. The investigators gave 300 ug of mutant IDH1 20-mer peptide in each vaccine dose, together with topical imiquimod. The CDR3 runs to 13 residues. CDR1 MNHEY and CDR2 SVGAGI come from the germline V gene. This clone occurred once. As yet, its antigen is unknown. The sample consisted of PBMCs, taken from a glioma patient whose treatment included an IDH1 peptide vaccine. The rearrangement uses TRBV6-5 and TRBJ2-5, with TRBD2 as a possible D gene (6 bases). The J call is in doubt because the DNA end fits TRBJ2-7 better. The TCR sequence derives from a man in his forties with glioma. CDR3 DNA: TGTGCCAGCACGGGTAGCGGAGCCTACGAGCAGTACTTC. Translating it yields CASTGSGAYEQYF.